Listed below are T cell receptor beta chains from one sample, sequenced in a study of control samples from healthy donors and cancer patients. Clones were sequenced by immunoSEQ multiplex PCR, and TCRdb holds only the in-frame ones, with some missing. This table holds about 150,000 clones, roughly 94% found once. The sample comprised blood. These receptors all come from a man aged 35 to 55 in good health. Each CDR3 is given with its conserved first and last residue. A D gene is named only where the DNA matches it firmly. The size of a clone is reported for some rows only, either as once, few or many, or as a class for expanded clones.

d_call: .; v_call: TRBV3-1/TRBV3-2; j_call: TRBJ1-4; clone_size: .; cdr3_aa: CASSQDVEKLFF
d_call: .; v_call: TRBV13; j_call: TRBJ2-2; clone_size: .; cdr3_aa: CASSSRDWRTGELFF
d_call: .; v_call: TRBV2; j_call: TRBJ1-5; clone_size: once; cdr3_aa: CASSEVYSNQPQHF
d_call: .; v_call: TRBV12-3/TRBV12-4; j_call: TRBJ1-2; clone_size: .; cdr3_aa: CASTPTGSYGYTF
d_call: TRBD1; v_call: TRBV9; j_call: TRBJ1-4; clone_size: .; cdr3_aa: CASSETGQENEKLFF
d_call: .; v_call: TRBV27; j_call: TRBJ1-5; clone_size: .; cdr3_aa: CASSLGRTSNQPQHF
d_call: .; v_call: TRBV6-2/TRBV6-3; j_call: TRBJ2-1; clone_size: .; cdr3_aa: CASSYGYSSSYNEQFF
d_call: .; v_call: TRBV3-1/TRBV3-2; j_call: TRBJ2-2; clone_size: .; cdr3_aa: CASSHPNADTGELFF
d_call: .; v_call: TRBV5-5; j_call: TRBJ2-6; clone_size: .; cdr3_aa: CASSLVGTGANVLTF
d_call: .; v_call: TRBV6-2/TRBV6-3; j_call: TRBJ1-5; clone_size: once; cdr3_aa: CASSYQVKPQHF
d_call: .; v_call: TRBV12-3/TRBV12-4; j_call: TRBJ1-2; clone_size: .; cdr3_aa: CASRKGFRAGYTF
d_call: .; v_call: TRBV11-1; j_call: TRBJ2-5; clone_size: .; cdr3_aa: CASSFSGARGETQYF
d_call: .; v_call: TRBV12-5; j_call: TRBJ1-2; clone_size: .; cdr3_aa: CASGPPPGQTFNYGYTF
d_call: .; v_call: TRBV20-1; j_call: TRBJ2-1; clone_size: .; cdr3_aa: CSASISYNEQFF
d_call: .; v_call: TRBV7-2; j_call: TRBJ2-3; clone_size: few; cdr3_aa: CASSPTRGIRADTQYF
d_call: .; v_call: TRBV28; j_call: TRBJ1-6; clone_size: once; cdr3_aa: CASQYKTTRSPLHF
d_call: TRBD1; v_call: TRBV6-5; j_call: TRBJ1-2; clone_size: .; cdr3_aa: CASSNRGRGGYTF
d_call: .; v_call: TRBV6-1; j_call: TRBJ1-4; clone_size: .; cdr3_aa: CASSDHGGRGEKLFF
d_call: TRBD1; v_call: TRBV11-2; j_call: TRBJ1-2; clone_size: .; cdr3_aa: CASSNTGAYGYTF
d_call: TRBD1; v_call: TRBV2; j_call: TRBJ2-2; clone_size: .; cdr3_aa: CASSSGTGPTGELFF
d_call: .; v_call: TRBV11-2; j_call: TRBJ1-4; clone_size: once; cdr3_aa: CASSLFGTGEKLFF
d_call: .; v_call: TRBV6-5; j_call: TRBJ2-3; clone_size: once; cdr3_aa: CASSYQEYTDTQYF
d_call: .; v_call: TRBV7-8; j_call: TRBJ2-5; clone_size: .; cdr3_aa: CASSPQETQYF
d_call: .; v_call: TRBV6-2/TRBV6-3; j_call: TRBJ1-6; clone_size: .; cdr3_aa: CASSYPDSYNSPLHF
d_call: .; v_call: TRBV19; j_call: TRBJ1-5; clone_size: .; cdr3_aa: CASSSSGPPSRQPQHF
d_call: TRBD1; v_call: TRBV18; j_call: TRBJ2-7; clone_size: .; cdr3_aa: CASSWDSSYEQYF
d_call: .; v_call: TRBV7-9; j_call: TRBJ1-3; clone_size: .; cdr3_aa: CASSSLGGTSGNTIYF
d_call: .; v_call: TRBV9; j_call: TRBJ2-1; clone_size: once; cdr3_aa: CASSVPPRNEQFF
d_call: TRBD1; v_call: TRBV5-1; j_call: TRBJ1-2; clone_size: once; cdr3_aa: CASSSGTGDYGYTF
d_call: .; v_call: TRBV5-1; j_call: TRBJ1-5; clone_size: .; cdr3_aa: CASSPVGGNQPQHF
d_call: .; v_call: TRBV6-5; j_call: TRBJ1-1; clone_size: .; cdr3_aa: CASSSLQGNTEAFF
d_call: .; v_call: TRBV11-2; j_call: TRBJ1-1; clone_size: .; cdr3_aa: CASSRTGEAFF
d_call: .; v_call: TRBV11-2; j_call: TRBJ2-7; clone_size: .; cdr3_aa: CASSLGPNEQYF
d_call: TRBD1; v_call: TRBV19; j_call: TRBJ1-1; clone_size: .; cdr3_aa: CASSLGQGGTEAFF
d_call: TRBD2; v_call: TRBV5-1; j_call: TRBJ2-2; clone_size: .; cdr3_aa: CTSSRTSPNTGELFF
d_call: .; v_call: TRBV27; j_call: TRBJ1-2; clone_size: .; cdr3_aa: CASRTGAGYGFTF
d_call: TRBD1; v_call: TRBV24-1; j_call: TRBJ2-3; clone_size: .; cdr3_aa: CATSRDSADTQYF
d_call: .; v_call: TRBV5-6; j_call: TRBJ1-4; clone_size: .; cdr3_aa: CASSLRARHPGELGKLFF
d_call: .; v_call: TRBV28; j_call: TRBJ2-2; clone_size: .; cdr3_aa: CASSLRAQQPGELFF
d_call: .; v_call: TRBV24-1; j_call: TRBJ2-5; clone_size: .; cdr3_aa: CATSLTGQTSQYF
d_call: .; v_call: TRBV2; j_call: TRBJ1-2; clone_size: .; cdr3_aa: CASNQGGYGYTF
d_call: .; v_call: TRBV19; j_call: TRBJ1-2; clone_size: .; cdr3_aa: CASSWGRANYGYTF
d_call: .; v_call: TRBV7-9; j_call: TRBJ1-4; clone_size: .; cdr3_aa: CASSYGAGLGEKLFF
d_call: .; v_call: TRBV24-1; j_call: TRBJ2-1; clone_size: .; cdr3_aa: CATSDYPGANNEQFF
d_call: TRBD2; v_call: TRBV19; j_call: TRBJ2-7; clone_size: .; cdr3_aa: CASSIDGGSSTYEQYF
d_call: .; v_call: TRBV5-1; j_call: TRBJ1-4; clone_size: .; cdr3_aa: CASSPGTGEKLFF
d_call: TRBD2; v_call: TRBV27; j_call: TRBJ2-1; clone_size: .; cdr3_aa: CASSLTSGGNEQFF
d_call: TRBD1; v_call: TRBV24-1; j_call: TRBJ1-5; clone_size: .; cdr3_aa: CATSDYYRGINQPQHF